The T cell receptor beta chain described here comes from a study of CD8 T cells in Susac syndrome. cDNA came from around 0.5 to 1 ug RNA primed by random hexamers. The TCR beta CDR3 was amplified by immunoSEQ multiplex PCR across 54 Vbeta, 13 Jbeta. TCRdb fed the immunoSEQ multiplex PCR reads into MiXCR, producing one record per CDR3 protein. The table shows some 100,000 distinct CDR3 sequences, with 90% to 96% occurring only once. Healthy donors were controls matched for age and sex. The CD8+ and CD4+ T cells were negatively isolated, with the TEMRA cells enriched by FACS. Sequencing input: CD4+ T cells from PBMCs. The sequence was collected from a human donor in good health.

The CDR3 is CASSPFAVAATGELFF. The CDR3 DNA follows: TGTGCCAGCAGTCCATTTGCCGTAGCAGCAACCGGGGAGCTGTTTTTT. V is TRBV7-3 and J is TRBJ2-2; D remains unclear. The V end was cut by 6 bases, the J end by 5 bases, with 19 bases between. CDR1 is SGHTA and CDR2 is FQGTGA in the germline V gene. The CDR3 length is 16 residues.